The present T cell receptor (beta chain) was sequenced within a study of vaccination effects on CD4 cells after COVID-19. Method: immunoSEQ multiplex PCR; TCRdb's copy keeps in-frame clones and lacks some. The table lists some 70,000 clones, 81% of them singletons, with 1.2% in the top ten. CDR1 and CDR2 (germline): MNHEY, SVGAGI. Trimming took 6 bases from V and 6 from J; bases not matched to a gene: 10. The CDR3 is 15 amino acids. Study findings and constraints: Clones from infection and from vaccination both contracted markedly late after vaccination.

Peptide-pool stimulation followed by sequencing identified expanded antigen-specific CD4+ clonotypes in the ViraFEST assay. Following culture for around 10 days, CD4+ T cells were isolated. Subjects were given two BNT162b2 or mRNA-1273 vaccine doses. In culture with around 10 IU/ml IL-2 and 8.5 to 10 ug/ml peptides, PBMC were grown at roughly 2 million per well. Concerning this clone itself: Its antigen is currently unknown.

The V and J genes are TRBV6-5 and TRBJ1-5, with 8 bases fitting TRBD1. Material: CD4+ T cells from PBMCs cultured with HCoV-229E spike peptides, obtained after COVID-19 vaccination. The receptor was isolated from a human donor who received a COVID-19 vaccine. The CDR3 sequence is CASRLHGQGGQPQHF. The CDR3 DNA is TGTGCCAGCAGACTACACGGACAGGGCGGTCAGCCCCAGCATTTT.